Below, 9 T cell receptor beta chains from the same sample are listed, as sequenced in a study of T cell clonality in common variable immunodeficiency. The protocol was immunoSEQ multiplex PCR, while the TCRdb copy is restricted to in-frame clones and leaves out a portion. The record shows 25,000 to 30,000 clones for this sample, with no singletons present. General study results and limits: In common variable immunodeficiency, TCR beta chains reportedly carried fewer deletions and N-nucleotide insertions.

These receptors' targets are unknown. Source material: peripheral blood mononuclear cells. Source of these receptors: a human donor with common variable immunodeficiency.

This clone was observed at least ten times. Compared with germline, one end of the junction differs, possibly owing to a read error. The read ends 3 residues early relative to the CDR3; the germline J gene fills the gap. The chain has TRBV4-2 and TRBJ1-1, with unresolved D. The CDR3 has 14 amino acids. The V gene's germline CDR1 is LGHNA and CDR2 YNFKEQ. This CDR3 reads CASSQTTPDTEAFF. The sequenced part of the CDR3 DNA is TGCGCCAGCAGCCAGACAACACCGGACACTGAA.

This clone was observed many times. The read gets to within 3 residues of the CDR3 end, and the germline J gene fills in the rest. V and J are TRBV2 and TRBJ2-3; 11 bases map to TRBD2. Germline V gene data show CDR1 as SNHLY and CDR2 as FYNNEI. The CDR3 is 15 residues long. The junction had 5 bases not matched to a gene; V was cut back by 6 bases and J by 3 bases. CDR3 DNA, as far as it was read: TGTGCCAGCAGACTAGCGGGAGTTCCAACAGATACG. Translating gives CASRLAGVPTDT. The full CDR3 protein reads CASRLAGVPTDTQYF.

This clone came up many times. Coverage ceases 3 residues before the CDR3 finishes, and the germline J gene fills in the end. J is TRBJ1-1 and V is TRBV2; D remains unclear. The length of the CDR3 is 15 residues. Per the germline V gene, CDR1 is SNHLY and CDR2 is FYNNEI. The ends were cut back, 7 bases at V and 3 bases at J, with 18 bases in the middle. The part of the CDR3 DNA that was read is TGTGCCAGCAAACCGGGAACATCAGCGGACACTGAA. This encodes CASKPGTSADTE. The full-length CDR3 reads as CASKPGTSADTEAFF.

This clone has a handful of counts. The DNA ends 3 residues before the CDR3 does, and the rest of the CDR3 is filled in from the germline J gene. The chain uses TRBV7-9 and TRBJ1-2, with D possibly TRBD1 on 5 matching bases. The ends were cut back, 2 bases at V and 3 bases at J, with 7 bases in the middle. The CDR3 spans 13 residues. Germline assignment: CDR1 SEHNR and CDR2 FQNEAQ (reference sequence). CDR3 protein: CASSLKTDYGYTF. The sequenced part of the CDR3 DNA is TGTGCCAGCAGCTTAAAGACAGACTATGGC.

This clone was recorded a few times. The CDR3 extends 3 residues past the end of the read, so its final part is completed from the germline J gene. The V call is TRBV6-2 or TRBV6-3, the J call TRBJ2-5, with TRBD1 matching over 10 bases. With V trimmed by 5 bases and J by 3 bases, 9 bases remained unmatched. Germline V gene lookup returns CDR1 MNHEY and CDR2 SVGEGT. The CDR3 loop spans 16 amino acids. The CDR3 protein is CASSQSSGTGEETQYF. Partial CDR3 DNA: TGTGCCAGCAGTCAATCGTCCGGGACAGGGGAAGAGACC.

Regarding this clone: The observed sequence ends 3 residues before the CDR3 terminus, with the missing tail filled in from the germline J gene. Other DNA sequences in this specimen translate into the identical CDR3. V gene TRBV19 combines with J gene TRBJ2-5; 10 bases fit TRBD1. The CDR3 covers 14 residues. Germline CDR1 LNHDA, CDR2 SQIVND (reference sequence). CDR3 sequence reads: CASSSGTGVGTQYF. The part of the CDR3 DNA that was read is TGTGCCAGTAGTTCGGGGACAGGGGTGGGTACC.

This clone was recorded at least ten times. The read is 3 residues too short to cover the CDR3 end, so that end is filled in from the germline J gene. The chain uses TRBV30 and TRBJ2-5; D may be TRBD1 (5 bases). This CDR3 region has 15 residues. V lost 2 bases and J lost 4, with 17 bases in between. Germline values: CDR1 GTSNPN, CDR2 SVGIG (reference sequence). CDR3 bases read: TGTGCCTGGAGTCCAAGACAGATAAGGCGAGAGACC. This encodes CAWSPRQIRRET. The full CDR3 is CAWSPRQIRRETQYF.

The table lists this clone with many counts. Read data end 3 residues before the CDR3 end; the end is taken from the germline J gene. The chain couples TRBV19 to TRBJ2-4; TRBD2 is a possible D gene (5 bases). The ends were cut back, 5 bases at V and 5 bases at J, with 10 bases in the middle. The CDR3 runs 13 residues. The germline V gene encodes CDR1 LNHDA and CDR2 SQIVND (reference sequence). CDR3 protein: CASSPSGENIQYF. CDR3 bases read: TGTGCCAGTAGTCCGTCCGGGGAAAACATT.

This clone was detected only a few times. It may be a read error: a sequence one base away is much more abundant. The sequence runs out 3 residues before the end of the CDR3; the remainder is reconstructed from the germline J gene. Within the sample, other DNA sequences also encode this same CDR3. J is TRBJ1-1 and V is TRBV5-1; D might be TRBD1 (5 bases). Germline values: CDR1 SGHRS, CDR2 YFSETQ. The CDR3 length is 15 residues. The CDR3 DNA, read in part, is TGCGCCAGCAGCTTTTGGGGGGAAGGTTCGAACGAA. The encoded protein is CASSFWGEGSNE. The whole CDR3 region reads CASSFWGEGSNEAFF.